This TCR beta chain comes out of a study of T-cell memory formation after mild COVID-19. The wider study: The two donors had largely donor-specific TCR clusters.

5'RACE primed at constant segments yielded TCR alpha and TCR beta cDNA libraries bearing sample barcodes and UMIs. TCRdb re-called the 5' RACE reads through MiXCR, storing one row per CDR3 protein. The sample shows some 440,000 distinct CDR3 sequences, 25% of them seen only once. The sequenced sample was PBMCs or a T cell subset sorted from them (not recorded which). The sequence was obtained from an adult woman who had mild COVID-19 (a few samples of this study predate the infection). Cell type and time point are not known.

The CDR3 bases are TGTGCCAGCCGTTGGGGGCGGGAGGGCCAAGAGACCCAGTACTTC. Translated, it gives CASRWGREGQETQYF. The chain couples TRBV11-3 to TRBJ2-5; TRBD2 matches 9 bases. CDR3 length equals 15 residues. Unmatched junction bases numbered 8, after V lost 8 bases and J lost 1 base. Germline CDR1 and CDR2: SGHNT and YENEEA.